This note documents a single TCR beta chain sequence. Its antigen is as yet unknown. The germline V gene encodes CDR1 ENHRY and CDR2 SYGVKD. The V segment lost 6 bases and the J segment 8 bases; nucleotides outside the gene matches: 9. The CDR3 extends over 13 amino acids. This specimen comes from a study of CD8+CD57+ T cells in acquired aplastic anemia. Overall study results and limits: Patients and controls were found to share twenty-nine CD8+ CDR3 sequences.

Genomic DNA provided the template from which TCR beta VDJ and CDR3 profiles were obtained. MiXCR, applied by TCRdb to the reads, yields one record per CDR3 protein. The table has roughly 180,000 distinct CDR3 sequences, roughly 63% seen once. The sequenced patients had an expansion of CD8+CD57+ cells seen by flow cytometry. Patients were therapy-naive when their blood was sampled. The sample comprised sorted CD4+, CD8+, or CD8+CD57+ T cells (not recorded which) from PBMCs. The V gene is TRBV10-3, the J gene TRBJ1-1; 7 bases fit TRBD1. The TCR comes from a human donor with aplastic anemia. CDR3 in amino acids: CAIRRDSDLEAFF. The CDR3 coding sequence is TGTGCCATCAGACGGGACAGCGACCTAGAAGCTTTCTTT.